These T cell receptor beta chains were read from a single sample in a study of chemoradiotherapy in HPV16-positive cancers. Only in-frame clones appear in the TCRdb table, and some are missing; sequencing was by immunoSEQ multiplex PCR. The sample yields about 5,100 clones, more than 85% seen once. This specimen was acquired from a patient who underwent chemoradiotherapy. These receptor sequences come from a human donor with HPV-associated anogenital cancer. Both conserved end residues are part of each CDR3. The D gene is left open where the match is weak. Clone sizes are given selectively: once, few, many, or a class where the clone is expanded.

j_call,v_call,d_call,clone_size,cdr3_aa,cdr3_nt
TRBJ2-7,TRBV28,.,.,CASSLPGRSSYEQYF,TGTGCCAGCAGTTTACCCGGACGGAGCTCCTACGAGCAGTACTTC
TRBJ2-7,TRBV5-1,TRBD2,.,CASSQAGTSIYEQYF,TGCGCCAGCAGCCAGGCCGGGACTAGTATCTACGAGCAGTACTTC
TRBJ1-1,TRBV5-4,TRBD1,.,CASSLGQGRSNTEAFF,TGTGCCAGCAGCTTGGGACAGGGACGGAGTAACACTGAAGCTTTCTTT
TRBJ2-1,TRBV10-1,.,.,CASKLCGTPRHEQFF,TGCGCCAGCAAATTGTGCGGGACCCCCCGACATGAGCAGTTCTTC
TRBJ1-1,TRBV18,.,.,CASSPGNTEAFF,TGTGCCAGCTCACCGGGGAACACTGAAGCTTTCTTT
TRBJ2-6,TRBV19,.,.,CASSRPGSNVLTF,TGTGCCAGTAGTAGGCCAGGGTCCAACGTCCTGACTTTC
TRBJ1-2,TRBV6-6,TRBD1,.,CASTPGGLGYTF,TGTGCCAGCACCCCAGGGGGGCTCGGCTACACCTTC
TRBJ1-1,TRBV7-6,.,.,CASSSGWVGNTEAFF,TGTGCCAGCAGCTCGGGTTGGGTGGGAAACACTGAAGCTTTCTTT
TRBJ1-5,TRBV6-1,TRBD1,.,CASSDSAGQGNQPQHF,TGTGCCAGCAGTGACAGTGCGGGACAGGGCAATCAGCCCCAGCATTTT
TRBJ1-1,TRBV14,TRBD1,.,CASRQGVYTEAFF,TGTGCCAGTAGACAGGGGGTCTACACTGAAGCTTTCTTT
TRBJ1-1,TRBV28,.,.,CASSSSYTEAFF,TGTGCCAGCAGTTCCTCGTACACTGAAGCTTTCTTT
TRBJ2-5,TRBV5-6,TRBD2,.,CASSRLAGGLVETQYF,TGTGCCAGCAGCCGACTAGCGGGGGGCCTAGTAGAGACCCAGTACTTC
TRBJ1-1,TRBV5-4,TRBD1,.,CASSWGVIQGVGTEAFF,TGTGCCAGCAGCTGGGGAGTGATCCAGGGGGTAGGGACTGAAGCTTTCTTT
TRBJ2-4,TRBV7-9,TRBD1,.,CASSSQIPDRENIQYF,TGTGCCAGCAGCTCCCAAATCCCGGACAGGGAAAACATTCAGTACTTC
TRBJ1-1,TRBV6-5,.,.,CASSYSEQGNTEAFF,TGTGCCAGCAGTTACTCGGAGCAGGGGAACACTGAAGCTTTCTTT
TRBJ2-6,TRBV6-5,.,.,CASTAGSGANVLTF,TGTGCCAGCACGGCGGGGTCTGGGGCCAACGTCCTGACTTTC
TRBJ1-2,TRBV6-1,TRBD1,.,CASLDPGQTVHGYTF,TGTGCCAGCCTAGACCCGGGACAGACGGTCCATGGCTACACCTTC
TRBJ2-1,TRBV11-3,TRBD2,.,CASSLVAGSYNEQFF,TGTGCCAGCAGCTTAGTAGCGGGGTCTTACAATGAGCAGTTCTTC
TRBJ1-1,TRBV19,.,.,CASREGRTEAFF,TGTGCCAGTAGGGAAGGGCGGACTGAAGCTTTCTTT
TRBJ1-2,TRBV27,TRBD1,.,CASSLAQGGYYGYTF,TGTGCCAGCAGTTTAGCGCAGGGGGGGTACTATGGCTACACCTTC
TRBJ1-2,TRBV28,TRBD1,.,CASGGQGSYYGYTF,TGTGCCAGCGGGGGACAGGGGAGCTACTATGGCTACACCTTC
TRBJ1-2,TRBV6-1,.,once,CASSEIPRDSTYGYTF,TGTGCCAGCAGTGAAATCCCCCGAGACTCAACCTATGGCTACACCTTC
TRBJ1-4,TRBV6-1,TRBD1,once,CASRQGGDEEKLFF,TGTGCCAGCAGGCAGGGGGGCGACGAGGAAAAACTGTTTTTT
TRBJ1-3,TRBV28,.,.,CASSFVPVTGNTIYF,TGTGCCAGCAGTTTCGTCCCGGTTACTGGAAACACCATATATTTT
TRBJ1-4,TRBV5-6,.,.,CASSRLDASTNEKLFF,TGTGCCAGCAGCCGTCTAGACGCCTCAACTAATGAAAAACTGTTTTTT
TRBJ2-1,TRBV10-1,TRBD2,.,CASSEQRGGRDEQFF,TGCGCCAGCAGTGAACAGCGGGGGGGCCGGGATGAGCAGTTCTTC
TRBJ1-1,TRBV29-1,.,.,CSVVFGVNTEAFF,TGCAGCGTTGTATTCGGGGTGAACACTGAAGCTTTCTTT
TRBJ2-5,TRBV7-9,.,.,CASSPVGQETQYF,TGTGCCAGCAGCCCCGTCGGGCAAGAGACCCAGTACTTC
TRBJ2-1,TRBV6-4,.,.,CASSLQGNNEQFF,TGTGCCAGCAGTCTGCAGGGTAACAATGAGCAGTTCTTC
TRBJ2-1,TRBV7-3,TRBD2,once,CASSLRTARGARDEQFF,TGTGCCAGCAGCTTGAGAACCGCGCGGGGGGCCAGGGATGAGCAGTTCTTC
TRBJ2-4,TRBV5-6,TRBD1,.,CASSPVDRENIQYF,TGTGCCAGCAGCCCTGTCGACAGGGAGAACATTCAGTACTTC
TRBJ1-2,TRBV18,.,.,CASSLRDYGYTF,TGTGCCAGCTCACTCCGCGACTATGGCTACACCTTC
TRBJ1-2,TRBV28,.,.,CASSFGAGTDYGYTF,TGTGCCAGCAGTTTCGGGGCAGGGACGGACTATGGCTACACCTTC
TRBJ1-1,TRBV13,.,.,CASSRTANTEAFF,TGTGCCAGCAGCCGGACGGCAAACACTGAAGCTTTCTTT
TRBJ1-5,TRBV6-5,TRBD1,.,CASGQGPSNQPQHF,TGTGCCAGCGGACAGGGCCCTAGCAATCAGCCCCAGCATTTT
TRBJ1-1,TRBV5-5,.,.,CASSVYSANTEAFF,TGTGCCAGCAGCGTATACTCAGCGAACACTGAAGCTTTCTTT
TRBJ1-6,TRBV27,TRBD1,.,CASRWDRDAYNSPLHF,TGTGCCAGCAGATGGGACAGGGATGCCTATAATTCACCCCTCCACTTT
TRBJ2-7,TRBV2,.,.,CASSEYQGGEQYF,TGTGCCAGCAGTGAATATCAAGGTGGGGAGCAGTACTTC
TRBJ2-7,TRBV15,.,.,CATSRDLATEQYF,TGTGCCACCAGCAGAGATTTAGCCACCGAGCAGTACTTC